The present TCR beta chain was sequenced within a study of T-cell reconstitution after alpha-beta-depleted transplantation in children. Study results and limitations: Some patients' high day-60 TCRbeta diversity was attributed to recipient cells surviving conditioning. Reportedly, alpha-beta T cells present about two months post-transplant originated from several hundred expanded clones of graft origin. When one year had passed after transplant, most T-cell counts and diversity came from newly produced T cells.

Concerning this clonotype: No antigen is known for it.

The CDR3 sequence is 14 residues long. Germline-derived CDR1 and CDR2 are MGHRA and YSYEKL. V was pared by 1 base and J by 2 bases, with 8 bases between. TCRbeta library preparation incorporated unique molecular identifiers. TCRdb independently ran MiXCR on the PCR reads; one entry per CDR3 protein. The table records about 470,000 distinct CDR3 sequences, over 40% of them present only once. The chain employs TRBV4-1 and TRBJ1-2; D perhaps matches TRBD1 (5 bases). This sequence originates from a girl aged 2 to 10 with aplastic anemia, due to receive a stem cell transplant. Sequencing was performed on PBMCs, taken before TCRalphabeta/CD19-depleted stem cell transplant. The CDR3 coding sequence is TGCGCCAGCAGCCAAGCTCGGGGGAACTATGGCTACACCTTC. Translating gives CASSQARGNYGYTF.